This T cell receptor (beta chain) is drawn from a study of cytomegalovirus exposure and HLA in healthy donors. The germline V gene has CDR1 ENHRY and CDR2 SYGVKD. Trimming took 0 bases from V and 8 from J, leaving 13 bases between them. The CDR3 is 15 amino acids. Vbeta (60) and Jbeta (13) primers were used in the PCR. The method was immunoSEQ multiplex PCR; TCRdb's version includes in-frame clones alone and lacks a portion of them. The repertoire holds 25,000 to 30,000 clones, with roughly 68% as singletons. With regard to this clone: Its matching antigen is unknown.

Overall study findings and caveats: Earlier analysis found most TCR beta V segments productive about 87% or about 30% of the time. In a later analysis, an Asian-associated ancestry cluster reportedly showed fewer N-insertions than the roughly 700-donor mean. There were a few CMV-associated chains whose specificity for CMV antigens was confirmed in vitro. Across HLA loci, a later analysis found differing TCR association rates, with DRB1 most and HLA-C fewest.

The sample was PBMCs. This clonotype originated in a woman aged 45-65 years in good health and CMV-seronegative. The chain carries TRBV10-3 and TRBJ1-4, with a weak D call TRBD1 (5 bases). The CDR3 bases are TGTGCCATCAGTGAGTCGGGGGGGACGGGAGAAAAACTGTTTTTT. Its translation is CAISESGGTGEKLFF.